These 25 T cell receptor beta chains came from one sample sequenced in a study of blood T cells in healthy people across ages. The use of a sample-barcoded 5' primer and a J-beta primer mix characterized a second PCR of about 7 to 12 cycles. Each CDR3 protein is one row after TCRdb ran MiXCR on the 5' RACE reads. The repertoire holds about 700,000 distinct CDR3 sequences, with approximately 29% as singletons. The source material was blood. Source of these receptors: a woman of 80 years or more in good health.

This clonotype came up many times. This rearrangement joins TRBV6-2 or TRBV6-3 to TRBJ2-4; 9 bases line up with TRBD1. CDR3 length: 15 residues. Germline values: CDR1 MNHEY, CDR2 SVGEGT. Losses at the gene ends were 2 bases for V and 5 bases for J; bases not matched to a gene: 4. Here the CDR3 reads CASSYDGTGQNIQYF. As DNA, the CDR3 is TGTGCCAGCAGTTACGATGGGACAGGGCAAAACATTCAGTACTTC.

As regards this clonotype: A single base separates this from a much larger clone, so it may be a read error. CDR3 sequence reads: CSGAPNTNTQYF. The CDR3 DNA reads TGCAGCGGGGCCCCCAATACAAATACGCAGTATTTT. The genes are TRBV29-1 and TRBJ2-3; D is ambiguous. This CDR3 contains 12 residues. V shed 7 bases and J shed 7 bases, with 15 bases lying between them. Germline loops: CDR1 SQVTM, CDR2 ANQGSEA.

There are many counts of this clonotype. This chain connects TRBV16 to TRBJ1-5; tentative D call: TRBD1 (5 bases). Germline V gene sequence: CDR1 KGHSY, CDR2 FQNENV. The CDR3 consists of 13 residues. V shed 2 bases and J shed 6 bases, with 8 bases lying between them. The CDR3 is CASSQPGPQPQHF. For the CDR3, the DNA is TGTGCCAGCAGCCAACCGGGACCTCAGCCCCAGCATTTT.

This clonotype was detected ten times or more. V is TRBV28 and J is TRBJ2-1; 7 bases map to TRBD1. Germline V CDR1 and CDR2: MDHEN, SYDVKM. The ends lost 5 bases at V and 15 bases at J; junction bases unmatched: 10. CDR3 size: 12 residues. CDR3 amino acids: CASSGPGQNRFF. DNA for the CDR3: TGTGCCAGCAGTGGGCCGGGACAGAATAGGTTCTTC. Full variable domain (outside the CDR3, taken from reference TRBV28 and TRBJ2-1): DVKVTQSSRYLVKRTGEKVFLECVQDMDHENMFWYRQDPGLGLRLIYFSYDVKMKEKGDIPEGYSVSREKKERFSLILESASTNQTSMYLCASSGPGQNRFFGPGTRLTVL.

The chain carries TRBV3-1 and TRBJ2-7, with TRBD2 identical over 8 bases. CDR1 and CDR2 from the germline V gene are LGHDT and YNNKEL (reference sequence). CDR3 length: 16 residues. V shed 1 base and J 0 bases; nucleotides not matched to a gene: 5. CDR3 sequence (DNA): TGTGCCAGCAGCCAAGCATGGCGGGGGGACTCCTACGAGCAGTACTTC. This gives the protein CASSQAWRGDSYEQYF.

The genes are TRBV5-1 and TRBJ2-2; D might be TRBD1 or TRBD2, each matching 5 bases. The CDR3 loop spans 16 amino acids. The germline gives CDR1 SGHRS, CDR2 YFSETQ. The germline V and J ends were trimmed by 5 bases and 4 bases, with 18 bases remaining between them. The CDR3 DNA follows: TGCGCCAGCAGAAATACCGGGACGGGCGTCACCGGGGAGCTGTTTTTT. Its protein product is CASRNTGTGVTGELFF.

This clonotype was observed a handful of times. The chain couples TRBV10-3 to TRBJ1-1; 7 bases fit TRBD1. CDR1 is ENHRY, CDR2 SYGVKD, per germline. The junction had 11 bases not matched to a gene; V was cut back by 10 bases and J by 0 bases. CDR3 length equals 15 residues. CDR3 in amino acids: CATKREGQLNTEAFF. CDR3 bases: TGTGCCACCAAGCGTGAGGGACAGCTGAACACTGAAGCTTTCTTT.

This clonotype occurred many times. The CDR3: CASSLDGHYYEQYF. The CDR3 coding sequence is TGCGCCAGCAGCTTGGATGGACATTACTACGAGCAGTACTTC. The chain carries TRBV5-1 and TRBJ2-7, with D possibly being TRBD1 (5 bases). CDR1 is SGHRS, CDR2 YFSETQ, per germline. Trimming took off 0 bases at V and 3 bases at J, with 10 bases between the two ends. The CDR3 is made up of 14 amino acids. Based on the CDR3 plus reference TRBV5-1 and TRBJ2-7, the full variable domain is KAGVTQTPRYLIKTRGQQVTLSCSPISGHRSVSWYQQTPGQGLQFLFEYFSETQRNKGNFPGRFSGRQFSNSRSEMNVSTLELGDSALYLCASSLDGHYYEQYFGPGTRLTVT.

The table lists this clonotype with many counts. One junction end does not reproduce the germline sequence, and a read error may be involved. The CDR3 sequence: CASSLGRNNGYTF. DNA of the CDR3: TGTGCCAGCAGTTTAGGCAGGAATAATGGCTACACCTTC. The chain has TRBV7-6 and TRBJ1-2; no definite D call. The CDR3 totals 13 residues. Germline CDR1 reads SGHVS; CDR2 reads FNYEAQ.

This clonotype has at least ten counts. This rearrangement joins TRBV10-2 to TRBJ1-2; maybe TRBD1 (5 bases). With 2 bases removed from V and 8 bases from J, the gap between germline ends came to 18 bases. The CDR3 contains 15 residues. Germline values: CDR1 WSHSY, CDR2 SAAADI. Written as DNA, the CDR3 is TGCGCCAGCAGTGAGATGGGGCAGGGAACGGACGGCTACACCTTC. This encodes CASSEMGQGTDGYTF.

Only a few counts were recorded for this clonotype. This chain links TRBV5-6 with TRBJ2-2; 7 positions match TRBD1. V gave up 4 bases and J gave up 2 bases; unmatched junction bases: 8. The length of the CDR3 is 16 residues. Per the germline V gene, CDR1 is SGHDT and CDR2 is YYEEEE. CDR3: CASSDPGQRNTGELFF. The DNA of the CDR3 is TGTGCCAGCAGCGATCCGGGACAGCGAAACACCGGGGAGCTGTTTTTT.

This clonotype has a handful of counts. The gene calls are TRBV7-2 and TRBJ2-2; either TRBD1 or TRBD2 may supply D (5 bases each). CDR3 size: 17 residues. With 0 bases removed from V and 1 base from J, the gap between germline ends came to 12 bases. The V gene's germline CDR1 is SGHTA and CDR2 FQGNSA. The CDR3 DNA reads as TGTGCCAGCAGCTTAGCAGGGGCCCGGGGGAACACCGGGGAGCTGTTTTTT. This translates into CASSLAGARGNTGELFF. Looking up the rest from reference TRBV7-2 and TRBJ2-2 gives the full variable domain: GAGVSQSPSNKVTEKGKDVELRCDPISGHTALYWYRQSLGQGLEFLIYFQGNSAPDKSGLPSDRFSAERTGGSVSTLTIQRTQQEDSAVYLCASSLAGARGNTGELFFGEGSRLTVL.

With regard to this clonotype: It is likely a read error, because the conserved phenylalanine at the end of the CDR3 is missing. The V call is TRBV2, the J call TRBJ2-3, with TRBD1 as a possible D gene (6 bases). The CDR3 is made up of 15 amino acids. Germline V gene lookup returns CDR1 SNHLY and CDR2 FYNNEI. Trimming took 7 bases from V and 4 from J, leaving 18 bases between them. The CDR3, as DNA: TGTGCCAGCAACACGAACAGGGCGGTCGCAGATACGCAGTATTTG. Encoded protein: CASNTNRAVADTQYL.

The chain combines TRBV7-2 with TRBJ2-7; D is ambiguous. The CDR3 loop spans 15 amino acids. V was shortened by 0 bases and J by 2 bases, with 11 bases between the two germline ends. The V gene's germline CDR1 is SGHTA and CDR2 FQGNSA. CDR3 loop: CASSLAVTAAYEQYF. The CDR3 bases are TGTGCCAGCAGCTTAGCTGTCACCGCCGCCTACGAGCAGTACTTC.

This clonotype was picked up many times. The rearrangement joins TRBV12-3 or TRBV12-4 to TRBJ1-5; 7 bases match TRBD1. This CDR3 spans 14 amino acids. V lost 2 bases and J lost 9; bases outside the gene matches: 7. The CDR3 sequence: CASSLRQGGVPQHF. In DNA, the CDR3 is TGTGCCAGCAGTTTAAGACAGGGCGGTGTGCCCCAGCATTTT.

This rearrangement joins TRBV28 to TRBJ1-3, with 11 bases lining up with TRBD1. The germline gives CDR1 MDHEN, CDR2 SYDVKM. Unmatched junction bases numbered 3, after V lost 8 bases and J lost 0 bases. CDR3 size: 15 residues. CDR3 loop: CASEGTGGSGNTIYF. CDR3 sequence (DNA): TGTGCCAGCGAGGGGACAGGGGGCTCTGGAAACACCATATATTTT.

This chain joins TRBV5-1 and TRBJ2-3; a possible D gene is TRBD2 (7 bases). CDR3 length: 16 residues. Deletions cut 5 bases from V and 0 bases from J, with 16 bases between. Germline CDR1 SGHRS, CDR2 YFSETQ. CDR3 residues: CASRMTAGASTDTQYF. The CDR3 DNA is TGCGCCAGCAGAATGACGGCGGGGGCAAGCACAGATACGCAGTATTTT. Together with reference TRBV5-1 and TRBJ2-3, the CDR3 gives the full variable domain: KAGVTQTPRYLIKTRGQQVTLSCSPISGHRSVSWYQQTPGQGLQFLFEYFSETQRNKGNFPGRFSGRQFSNSRSEMNVSTLELGDSALYLCASRMTAGASTDTQYFGPGTRLTVL.

About this clonotype: This clone may be a read error of a much larger clone one base away. V gene TRBV7-3 combines with J gene TRBJ2-4; D may be TRBD1 (7 bases). V lost 4 bases and J lost 6, with 16 bases in between. The germline gives CDR1 SGHTA, CDR2 FQGTGA. CDR3 length: 15 residues. CDR3 sequence: CASSSGQGGLNIQYF. DNA of the CDR3: TGTGCCAGCAGCTCAGGGCAGGGGGGCTTAAACATTCAGTACTTC.

Details on this clonotype: Being one base from a much bigger clone, this may be a read error. The CDR3 DNA reads as TGTGCCAGCAGTACAGGGGGCGGCACCGGGGAGCGGTTTTTT. Protein: CASSTGGGTGERFF. The chain recombines TRBV9 with TRBJ2-2, with 9 bases matching TRBD1. Germline CDR1 is SGDLS and CDR2 is YYNGEE. The CDR3 extends over 14 amino acids.

This clonotype was picked up many times. This chain links TRBV5-1 with TRBJ2-1, with a tentative D call TRBD2 (6 bases). Trimming shortened V by 3 bases and J by 3 bases, and 7 bases separated the two germline ends. There are 13 residues in the CDR3. Germline V gives CDR1 SGHRS, CDR2 YFSETQ. In DNA, the CDR3 is TGCGCCAGCAGCTCCGGGGGCTACAATGAGCAGTTCTTC. This sequence encodes CASSSGGYNEQFF.

This clonotype was recorded many times. The rearrangement uses TRBV7-9 and TRBJ1-2; D call uncertain. Germline-derived CDR1 and CDR2 are SEHNR and FQNEAQ (reference sequence). There are 15 residues in the CDR3. The V gene lost 5 bases and the J gene lost 0 bases, with 13 bases spanning the gap. The CDR3 coding sequence is TGTGCCAGCAGCCACGGGCCAAGGTCTAACTATGGCTACACCTTC. This sequence encodes CASSHGPRSNYGYTF. Drawing the rest from reference TRBV7-9 and TRBJ1-2, the complete variable domain is DTGVSQNPRHKITKRGQNVTFRCDPISEHNRLYWYRQTLGQGPEFLTYFQNEAQLEKSRLLSDRFSAERPKGSFSTLEIQRTEQGDSAMYLCASSHGPRSNYGYTFGSGTRLTVV.

About this clonotype: One junction end disagrees with the germline gene, perhaps due to a read error. The genes are TRBV18 and TRBJ1-5, with D possibly matching TRBD1 (5 bases). Per the germline V gene, CDR1 is KGHSH and CDR2 is LQKENI. The CDR3 has 15 residues. The chain's CDR3 is CASSPPGARNQLQHF. In DNA form, the CDR3 reads TGTGCCAGCTCACCCCCCGGGGCGCGCAATCAGCTCCAGCATTTT. Looking up the rest from reference TRBV18 and TRBJ1-5 gives the full variable domain: NAGVMQNPRHLVRRRGQEARLRCSPMKGHSHVYWYRQLPEEGLKFMVYLQKENIIDESGMPKERFSAEFPKEGPSILRIQQVVRGDSAAYFCASSPPGARNQLQHFGDGTRLSIL.

This sequence joins TRBV12-3 or TRBV12-4 and TRBJ2-2; D might be TRBD2 (6 bases). The length of the CDR3 is 16 residues. Trimming took off 6 bases at V and 4 bases at J, with 18 bases between the two ends. The CDR3 bases are TGTGCCAGCAGACAAGGCGGGCGGGGTGGCACCGGGGAGCTGTTTTTT. Its translation: CASRQGGRGGTGELFF.

In this sample, this clonotype turned up once. A much larger clone differs by one base, so this may be a read error. This sequence joins TRBV3-1 and TRBJ1-4; 8 bases align to TRBD1. The CDR3 has 14 residues. Germline V gene sequence: CDR1 LGHDT, CDR2 YNNKEL (reference sequence). The CDR3 loop reads CASSDRGGNEKRFF. CDR3 in DNA: TGTGCCAGCAGCGACAGGGGTGGTAATGAAAAACGGTTTTTT.

The rearrangement joins TRBV30 to TRBJ1-3, with D possibly being TRBD1 (6 bases). V shed 5 bases and J shed 0 bases, with 20 bases lying between them. This CDR3 comprises 17 residues. The germline CDR1 and CDR2 sequences are GTSNPN and SVGIG (reference sequence). The CDR3 region is CAWGGRVSLTSGNTIYF. The CDR3 bases are TGTGCCTGGGGGGGCAGGGTATCCCTTACCTCTGGAAACACCATATATTTT.